This T cell receptor beta chain was identified in a study of shared clonotypes between healthy human individuals. CDR1 and CDR2 (germline): MNHNS, SASEGT. V shed 3 bases and J shed 1 base, with 7 bases lying between them. The CDR3 runs to 13 residues. Clones were sequenced by immunoSEQ multiplex PCR, and TCRdb holds only the in-frame ones, with some missing. The sample lists about half a million clones, almost 80% occurring once. The sequencing sample was made of PBMCs. The chain employs TRBV6-1 and TRBJ2-7; weak D call: TRBD1 (6 bases). The origin of this receptor is a middle-aged woman in good health. Some clones in this sample may be carry-over from other donors' samples. CDR3 residues: CASSERGSYEQYF. The CDR3 DNA follows: TGTGCCAGCAGTGAGAGGGGGTCCTACGAGCAGTACTTC.